This is a list of T cell receptor beta chains from one sample in a study of cytomegalovirus exposure and HLA in healthy donors. Clones were read by immunoSEQ multiplex PCR, and TCRdb kept only the in-frame ones, dropping some. Among more than 80,000 clones listed, 78% were seen once. Sequencing used PBMCs. These receptors were obtained from a man younger than 30 in good health and CMV-seropositive. Both conserved end residues are part of each CDR3. A D gene is named only where the DNA matches it firmly. Only part of the rows carry a size: once, few, many, or a class if the clone is expanded.

j_gene | d_gene | v_gene | abundance | CDR3nt | CDR3aa
TRBJ2-3 | . | TRBV4-1 | . | TGCGCCAGCAGCCGAGCGGGAGATACGCAGTATTTT | CASSRAGDTQYF
TRBJ2-7 | . | TRBV20-1 | . | TGCAGCGCAACTTTCTACGAGCAGTACTTC | CSATFYEQYF
TRBJ2-7 | TRBD2 | TRBV6-5 | . | TGTGCCAGCAGTGCGGGACTAGGGGGAATCGAGCAGTACTTC | CASSAGLGGIEQYF
TRBJ2-5 | TRBD1 | TRBV30 | . | TGTGCCTGCCCCCGGACAGGGGGTCATCAGACCCAGTACTTC | CACPRTGGHQTQYF
TRBJ1-1 | . | TRBV29-1 | . | TGCAGCGTTGTAGCCCCGGGACATAAGAACACTGAAGCTTTCTTT | CSVVAPGHKNTEAFF
TRBJ2-3 | . | TRBV4-1 | once | TGCGCCAGCAGCTTCTTTTCGTTTAGCACAGATACGCAGTATTTT | CASSFFSFSTDTQYF
TRBJ1-4 | . | TRBV5-1 | . | TGCGCCAGCCAGGGCGGCGCAACTAATGAAAAACTGTTTTTT | CASQGGATNEKLFF
TRBJ2-2 | . | TRBV2 | few | TGTGCCAGCAGTGAAGGGGTCCGGGTCGACACCGGGGAGCTGTTTTTT | CASSEGVRVDTGELFF
TRBJ2-3 | . | TRBV9 | . | TGTGCCAGCAGCGCACAAAATACGCAGTATTTT | CASSAQNTQYF
TRBJ2-7 | . | TRBV20-1 | . | TGCAGTGCTAAACAAGCCTACGAGCAGTACTTC | CSAKQAYEQYF
TRBJ1-5 | TRBD1 | TRBV15 | . | TGTGCCACCAGCAGCGTACGACAGGGGGTTAAGCCCCAGCATTTT | CATSSVRQGVKPQHF
TRBJ2-3 | . | TRBV7-8 | . | TGTGCCAGCAGCCTCCCCGGCACAGATACGCAGTATTTT | CASSLPGTDTQYF
TRBJ2-4 | . | TRBV7-2 | . | TGTGCCAGCAGCTTAGGTAACAGGGTAAACATTCAGTACTTC | CASSLGNRVNIQYF
TRBJ2-1 | . | TRBV10-2 | . | TGCGCCAGCAGTGGAAGCGTTAGCTACAATGAGCAGTTCTTC | CASSGSVSYNEQFF
TRBJ1-1 | . | TRBV10-1 | . | TGCGCCAGCAGCCGGGAAGGCTTTCCCACTGAAGCTTTCTTT | CASSREGFPTEAFF
TRBJ2-5 | TRBD2 | TRBV29-1 | . | TGCAGCGCCCCTCGACTAGCGGGGAGCGGGGAGACCCAGTACTTC | CSAPRLAGSGETQYF
TRBJ2-3 | . | TRBV10-1 | . | TGCGCCAGCAGTGACAGGGCGGGGGATACGCAGTATTTT | CASSDRAGDTQYF
TRBJ2-1 | . | TRBV29-1 | few | TGCAGCGTTCCCAGGGGGGTGGGGAACAATGAGCAGTTCTTC | CSVPRGVGNNEQFF
TRBJ2-3 | TRBD2 | TRBV7-8 | . | TGTGCCAGCACCATCGGCGGGAGCTTAGATACGCAGTATTTT | CASTIGGSLDTQYF
TRBJ2-5 | TRBD1 | TRBV6-5 | . | TGTGCCAGCACCGTAGGACAGGGGGATCGGGAGACCCAGTACTTC | CASTVGQGDRETQYF
TRBJ1-3 | . | TRBV6-1 | . | TGTGCCAGCACCACCCTAGGTTCCTACCGCGACACCATATATTTT | CASTTLGSYRDTIYF
TRBJ2-1 | TRBD2 | TRBV10-3 | . | TGTGCCATCAGTGAGTCGGCCCCGGGGGGGGTTTACAATGAGCAGTTCTTC | CAISESAPGGVYNEQFF
TRBJ2-2 | . | TRBV5-1 | . | TGCGCCAGCAGCTTATCGGTCAGGGGTGTAACCGGGGAGCTGTTTTTT | CASSLSVRGVTGELFF
TRBJ2-4 | . | TRBV18 | few | TGTGCCAGCTCACCAACAGAAAACATTCAGTACTTC | CASSPTENIQYF
TRBJ1-1 | . | TRBV29-1 | . | TGCAGCGTTGAAGGCTTGGGGGGTTTTAATATGAACACTGAAGCTTTCTTT | CSVEGLGGFNMNTEAFF
TRBJ2-2 | . | TRBV28 | . | TGTGCCAGCAGTTTATTTACGGGAAATGGTGTCGGGGAGCTGTTTTTT | CASSLFTGNGVGELFF
TRBJ1-5 | . | TRBV6-5 | . | TGTGCCAGCAGTTACTCCAGGGGCGAACAGCCCCAGCATTTT | CASSYSRGEQPQHF
TRBJ2-2 | TRBD2 | TRBV7-7 | . | TGTGCTAGCAGCTTATCGGGACTAGCCGGGGAGCTGTTTTTT | CASSLSGLAGELFF
TRBJ2-7 | . | TRBV4-1 | . | TGCGCCAGCAGCCAAGGTTACAGGTCGAGCTCCTACGAGCAGTACTTC | CASSQGYRSSSYEQYF
TRBJ2-3 | TRBD1 | TRBV29-1 | . | TGCAGCGCCGCCGGGACAGGCACAGATACGCAGTATTTT | CSAAGTGTDTQYF
TRBJ2-7 | TRBD1 | TRBV6-1 | . | TGTGCCAGCAGCTCTACCGGGACAGGGCGCTCCGAGCAGTACTTC | CASSSTGTGRSEQYF
TRBJ2-5 | . | TRBV11-2 | . | TGTGCCAGCAGCTTAGGGCGGGGATGGGGGGAGACCCAGTACTTC | CASSLGRGWGETQYF
TRBJ2-4 | . | TRBV5-6 | . | TGTGCCAGCAGCTACTCCGCCGGGAACATTCAGTACTTC | CASSYSAGNIQYF
TRBJ2-7 | . | TRBV5-1 | few | TGCGCCAGCAGCTTGGACCTCCCGGTTGGGCAGTACTTC | CASSLDLPVGQYF
TRBJ2-3 | TRBD2 | TRBV28 | . | TGTGCCAGCAGGGTAGCGGGAGCAGATACGCAGTATTTT | CASRVAGADTQYF
TRBJ2-1 | . | TRBV27 | . | TGTGCCAGCAGTCCTAAGGTGGGGGACTTAGGGTTCTTC | CASSPKVGDLGFF
TRBJ2-1 | TRBD2 | TRBV5-4 | . | TGTGCCAGCAGCTTGGACCCTTCGGGACTAGCGGGGTACAATGAGCAGTTCTTC | CASSLDPSGLAGYNEQFF
TRBJ2-1 | . | TRBV4-1 | . | TGCGCCAGCGCCCTCGTCGGGGATAGGGGGGGAGATGAGCAGTTCTTC | CASALVGDRGGDEQFF
TRBJ2-1 | TRBD2 | TRBV5-6 | . | TGTGCCAGCAGTTCCGGGACTAGCGAATTCTACAATGAGCAGTTCTTC | CASSSGTSEFYNEQFF
TRBJ1-1 | . | TRBV11-2 | . | TGTGCCAGCAGCTTTTCAAGTGGACAAGGGACTTTCTTT | CASSFSSGQGTFF
TRBJ2-2 | . | TRBV7-6 | . | TGTGCCAGCAGCTCCACTAGTCACACCGGGGAGCTGTTTTTT | CASSSTSHTGELFF
TRBJ2-3 | . | TRBV5-1 | . | TGCGCCAGCACTGGGGGGGATACGCAGTATTTT | CASTGGDTQYF
TRBJ2-1 | TRBD1 | TRBV5-4 | . | TGTGCCAGCAGCCGGACAGGGGTTAGGTGGAATGAGCAGTTCTTC | CASSRTGVRWNEQFF
TRBJ2-1 | . | TRBV29-1 | once | TGCAGCTCGAAGGAGGTTGTCTCCTACAATGAGCAGTTCTTC | CSSKEVVSYNEQFF
TRBJ2-5 | . | TRBV6-5 | few | TGTGCCAGCAGTCCCGGGGAGACCCAGTACTTC | CASSPGETQYF
TRBJ1-4 | . | TRBV6-5 | . | TGTGCCAGCAGTTACTCACAGGGTTCGAGTGAAAAACTGTTTTTT | CASSYSQGSSEKLFF
TRBJ1-2 | . | TRBV28 | . | TGTGCCAGCAGTTTAATCACGGAGGCCTTTTTCTATGGCTACACCTTC | CASSLITEAFFYGYTF
TRBJ1-4 | TRBD1 | TRBV2 | . | TGTGCCAGCAGTAGTTCCGGGACAGGGTGGGCGGATGAAAAACTGTTTTTT | CASSSSGTGWADEKLFF
TRBJ1-3 | . | TRBV18 | . | TGTGCCAGCTCACAGGTCGAGGGAGACACCATATATTTT | CASSQVEGDTIYF
TRBJ2-3 | . | TRBV18 | . | TGTGCCAGCTCACCAGAGGGCGGGAGCACAGATACGCAGTATTTT | CASSPEGGSTDTQYF
TRBJ1-1 | TRBD1 | TRBV15 | . | TGTGCCACCAGCAGCCCGGACAGGTTGAACACTGAAGCTTTCTTT | CATSSPDRLNTEAFF
TRBJ2-2 | . | TRBV7-7 | few | TGTGCTAGCAGCTTGGATCCGGGTTCCACCGGGGAGCTGTTTTTT | CASSLDPGSTGELFF
TRBJ1-2 | . | TRBV29-1 | . | TGCAGCGTTGAACAGGGATTTGAAGGCTACACCTTC | CSVEQGFEGYTF
TRBJ2-2 | TRBD2 | TRBV4-1 | . | TGCGCCAGCAGCCAAGATACAGTAGCGGGACGGACCGGGGAGCTGTTTTTT | CASSQDTVAGRTGELFF
TRBJ1-2 | . | TRBV28 | . | TGTGCCACCCGGGGTGCGGGGCCCTGGGGCTACACCTTC | CATRGAGPWGYTF
TRBJ2-1 | TRBD2 | TRBV6-1 | . | TGTGCCAGCAGTGAACTAGCGGGAGGTGGGCTGTTCTTC | CASSELAGGGLFF
TRBJ1-5 | . | TRBV2 | . | TGTGCCAGCAGGGAGACAGGTCTCAATCAGCCCCAGCATTTT | CASRETGLNQPQHF
TRBJ1-6 | . | TRBV9 | . | TGTGCCAGCAGCCCGTCGGGGAAAAATAATTCACCCCTCCACTTT | CASSPSGKNNSPLHF
TRBJ1-2 | . | TRBV7-9 | . | TGTGCCAGCAGCTTAACGACAGCTAACTATGGCTACACCTTC | CASSLTTANYGYTF
TRBJ1-1 | . | TRBV2 | . | TGTGCCCCGATCGGGACACCCGCCATGAACACTGAAGCTTTCTTT | CAPIGTPAMNTEAFF